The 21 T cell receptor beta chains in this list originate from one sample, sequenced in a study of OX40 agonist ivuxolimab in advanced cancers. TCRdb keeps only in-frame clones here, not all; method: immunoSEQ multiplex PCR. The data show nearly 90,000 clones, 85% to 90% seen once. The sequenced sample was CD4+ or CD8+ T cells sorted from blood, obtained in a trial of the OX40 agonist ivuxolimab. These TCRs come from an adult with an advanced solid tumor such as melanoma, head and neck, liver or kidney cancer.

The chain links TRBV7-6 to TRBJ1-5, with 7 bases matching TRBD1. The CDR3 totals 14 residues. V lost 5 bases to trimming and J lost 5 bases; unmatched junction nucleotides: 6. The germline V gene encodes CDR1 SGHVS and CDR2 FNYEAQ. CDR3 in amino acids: CASSAQGRDQPQHF. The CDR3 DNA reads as TGTGCCAGCAGCGCACAGGGGCGCGATCAGCCCCAGCATTTT.

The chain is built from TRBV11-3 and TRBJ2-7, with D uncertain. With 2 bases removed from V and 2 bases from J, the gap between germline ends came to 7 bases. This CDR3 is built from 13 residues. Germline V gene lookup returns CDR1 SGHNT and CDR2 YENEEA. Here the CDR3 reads CASSLRPPYEQYF. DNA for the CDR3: TGTGCCAGCAGCTTACGGCCGCCCTACGAGCAGTACTTC.

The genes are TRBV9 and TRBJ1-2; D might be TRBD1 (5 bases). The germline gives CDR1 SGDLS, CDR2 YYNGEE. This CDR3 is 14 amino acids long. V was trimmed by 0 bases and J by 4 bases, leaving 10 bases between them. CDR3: CASSVDGDGYGYTF. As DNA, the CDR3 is TGTGCCAGCAGCGTAGATGGGGACGGCTATGGCTACACCTTC.

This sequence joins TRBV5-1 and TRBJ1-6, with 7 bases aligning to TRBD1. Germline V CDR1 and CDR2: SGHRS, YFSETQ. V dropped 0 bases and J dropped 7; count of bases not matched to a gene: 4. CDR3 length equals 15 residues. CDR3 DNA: TGCGCCAGCAGCTTGGATAGGGGGCTAAATTCACCCCTCCACTTT. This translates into CASSLDRGLNSPLHF.

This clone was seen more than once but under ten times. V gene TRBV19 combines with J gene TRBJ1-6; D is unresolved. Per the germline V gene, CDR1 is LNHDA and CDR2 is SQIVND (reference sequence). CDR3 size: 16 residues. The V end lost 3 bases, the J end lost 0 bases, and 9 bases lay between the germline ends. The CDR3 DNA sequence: TGTGCCAGTAGTATGTCGGCGAGCTCCTATAATTCACCCCTCCACTTT. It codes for CASSMSASSYNSPLHF.

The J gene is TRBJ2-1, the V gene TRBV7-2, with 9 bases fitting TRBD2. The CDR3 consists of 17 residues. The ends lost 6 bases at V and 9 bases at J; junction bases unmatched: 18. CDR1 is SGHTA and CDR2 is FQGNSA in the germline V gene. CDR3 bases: TGTGCCAGCAGTCGGGGTGGTGGCGGGGGGGCCCTCGGTGAGCAGTTCTTC. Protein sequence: CASSRGGGGGALGEQFF.

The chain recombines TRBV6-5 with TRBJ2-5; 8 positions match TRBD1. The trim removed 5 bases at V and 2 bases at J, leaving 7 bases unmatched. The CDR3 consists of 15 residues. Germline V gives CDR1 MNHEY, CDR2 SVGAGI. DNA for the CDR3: TGTGCCAGCAGTAACAGGGGGGCGTTTCAAGAGACCCAGTACTTC. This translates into CASSNRGAFQETQYF.

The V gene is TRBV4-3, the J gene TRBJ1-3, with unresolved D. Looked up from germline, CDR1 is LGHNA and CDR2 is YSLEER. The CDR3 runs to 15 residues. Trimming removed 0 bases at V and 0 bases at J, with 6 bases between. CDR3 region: CASSQERGSGNTIYF. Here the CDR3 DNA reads TGCGCCAGCAGCCAAGAGCGAGGCTCTGGAAACACCATATATTTT.

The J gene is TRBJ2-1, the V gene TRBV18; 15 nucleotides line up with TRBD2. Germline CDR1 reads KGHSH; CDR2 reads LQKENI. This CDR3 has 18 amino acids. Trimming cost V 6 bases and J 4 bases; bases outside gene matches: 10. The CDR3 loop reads CASSPGLAGGSGYNEQFF. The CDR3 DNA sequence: TGTGCCAGCTCGCCCGGACTAGCGGGAGGGTCCGGGTACAATGAGCAGTTCTTC. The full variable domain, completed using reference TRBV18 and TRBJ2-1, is NAGVMQNPRHLVRRRGQEARLRCSPMKGHSHVYWYRQLPEEGLKFMVYLQKENIIDESGMPKERFSAEFPKEGPSILRIQQVVRGDSAAYFCASSPGLAGGSGYNEQFFGPGTRLTVL.

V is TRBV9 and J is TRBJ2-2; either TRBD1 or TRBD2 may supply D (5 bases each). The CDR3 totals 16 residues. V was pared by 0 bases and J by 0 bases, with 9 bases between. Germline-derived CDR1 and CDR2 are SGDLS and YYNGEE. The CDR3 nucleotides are TGTGCCAGCAGCGTAGCTAGCAGGGCGAACACCGGGGAGCTGTTTTTT. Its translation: CASSVASRANTGELFF. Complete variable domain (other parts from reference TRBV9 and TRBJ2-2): DSGVTQTPKHLITATGQRVTLRCSPRSGDLSVYWYQQSLDQGLQFLIQYYNGEERAKGNILERFSAQQFPDLHSELNLSSLELGDSALYFCASSVASRANTGELFFGEGSRLTVL.

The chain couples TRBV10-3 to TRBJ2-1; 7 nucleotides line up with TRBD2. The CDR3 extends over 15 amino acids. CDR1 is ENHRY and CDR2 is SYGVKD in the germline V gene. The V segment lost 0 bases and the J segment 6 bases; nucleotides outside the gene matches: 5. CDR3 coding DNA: TGTGCCATCAGTGAGTCGGGACTACCGAGCAATGAGCAGTTCTTC. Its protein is CAISESGLPSNEQFF.

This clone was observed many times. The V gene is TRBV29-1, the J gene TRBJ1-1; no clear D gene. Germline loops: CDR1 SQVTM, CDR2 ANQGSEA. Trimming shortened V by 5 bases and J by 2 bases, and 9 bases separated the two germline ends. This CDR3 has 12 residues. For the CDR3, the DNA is TGCAGCGTTTCAGAGGTCAACACTGAAGCTTTCTTT. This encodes CSVSEVNTEAFF.

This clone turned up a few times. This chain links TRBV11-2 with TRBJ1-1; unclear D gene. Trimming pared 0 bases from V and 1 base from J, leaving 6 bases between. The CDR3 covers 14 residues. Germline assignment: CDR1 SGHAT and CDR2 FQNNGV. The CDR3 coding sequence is TGTGCCAGCAGCTTAGAGCGGGCGAACACTGAAGCTTTCTTT. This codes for CASSLERANTEAFF.

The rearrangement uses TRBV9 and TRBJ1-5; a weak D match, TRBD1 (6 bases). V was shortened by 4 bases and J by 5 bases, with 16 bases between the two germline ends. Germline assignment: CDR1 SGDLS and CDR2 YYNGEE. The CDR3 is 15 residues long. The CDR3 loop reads CASSFSGARDQPQHF. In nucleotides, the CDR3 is TGTGCCAGCAGCTTCTCAGGGGCGAGGGATCAGCCCCAGCATTTT. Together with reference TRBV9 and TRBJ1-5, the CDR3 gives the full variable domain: DSGVTQTPKHLITATGQRVTLRCSPRSGDLSVYWYQQSLDQGLQFLIQYYNGEERAKGNILERFSAQQFPDLHSELNLSSLELGDSALYFCASSFSGARDQPQHFGDGTRLSIL.

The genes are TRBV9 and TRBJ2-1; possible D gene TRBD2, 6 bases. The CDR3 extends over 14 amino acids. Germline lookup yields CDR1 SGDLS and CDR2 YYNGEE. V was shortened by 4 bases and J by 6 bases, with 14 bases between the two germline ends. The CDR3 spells CASSPRTGANEQFF. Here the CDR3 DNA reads TGTGCCAGCAGCCCCCGTACGGGAGCCAATGAGCAGTTCTTC.

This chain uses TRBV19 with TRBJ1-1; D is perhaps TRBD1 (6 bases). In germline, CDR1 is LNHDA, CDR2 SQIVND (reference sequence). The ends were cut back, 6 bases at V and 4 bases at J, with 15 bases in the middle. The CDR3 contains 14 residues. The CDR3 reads CASRITGRSTEAFF. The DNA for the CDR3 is TGTGCCAGTAGAATCACAGGGAGGAGCACTGAAGCTTTCTTT.

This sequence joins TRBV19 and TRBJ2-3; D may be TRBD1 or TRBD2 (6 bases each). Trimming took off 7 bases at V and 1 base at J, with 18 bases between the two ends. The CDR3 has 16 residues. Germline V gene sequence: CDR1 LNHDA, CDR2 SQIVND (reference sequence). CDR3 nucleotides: TGTGCCAGTAAGGGGGGTAGAGGACAAGGCACAGATACGCAGTATTTT. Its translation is CASKGGRGQGTDTQYF. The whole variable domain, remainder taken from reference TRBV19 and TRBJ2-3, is DGGITQSPKYLFRKEGQNVTLSCEQNLNHDAMYWYRQDPGQGLRLIYYSQIVNDFQKGDIAEGYSVSREKKESFPLTVTSAQKNPTAFYLCASKGGRGQGTDTQYFGPGTRLTVL.

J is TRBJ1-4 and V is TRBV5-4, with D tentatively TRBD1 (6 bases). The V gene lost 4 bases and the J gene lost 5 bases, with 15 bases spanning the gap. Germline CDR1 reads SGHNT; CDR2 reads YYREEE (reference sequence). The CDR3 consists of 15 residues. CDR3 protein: CASSETGRQNEKLFF. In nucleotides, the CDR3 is TGTGCCAGCAGCGAAACAGGGCGGCAAAATGAAAAACTGTTTTTT.

The CDR3 DNA is TGTGCCAGCAGCTCGGGACGCACGAACACCGGGGAGCTGTTTTTT. Residues: CASSSGRTNTGELFF. The V call is TRBV7-7, the J call TRBJ2-2; D possibly uses TRBD1 or TRBD2 (5 bases each). Trimming stripped 4 bases from V and 0 bases from J, with 9 bases between. CDR1 and CDR2 from the germline V gene are SSHAT and FNYEAQ (reference sequence). The CDR3 spans 15 residues.

For the CDR3, the DNA is TGCAGTGCTAGTTTGGAGGGAGAGCAGTTCTTC. Amino acid sequence: CSASLEGEQFF. This chain links TRBV20-1 with TRBJ2-1; weak D call: TRBD2 (6 bases). The V gene lost 3 bases and the J gene lost 10 bases, with 10 bases spanning the gap. Germline CDR1 DFQATT, CDR2 SNEGSKA (reference sequence). This CDR3 spans 11 amino acids.

CDR3 loop: CASSLRGGQGAFDEQFF. Written as DNA, the CDR3 is TGTGCCAGCAGCTTACGAGGGGGACAGGGGGCCTTCGATGAGCAGTTCTTC. The chain joins TRBV7-3 to TRBJ2-1, with 12 bases matching TRBD1. Losses at the gene ends were 2 bases for V and 8 bases for J; bases not matched to a gene: 10. Germline V lookup: CDR1 SGHTA, CDR2 FQGTGA. The CDR3 extends over 17 amino acids.